These 29 T cell receptor beta chains originate from one sample sequenced in a study of monozygotic twins with inflammatory bowel disease. For each CDR3 protein, TCRdb gives one entry from its re-call of the 5' RACE reads, without DNA. In all, the sample yields approximately 200,000 distinct CDR3 sequences. Sequencing input: blood. The receptors derive from a human donor with ulcerative colitis or Crohn's disease, or a healthy co-twin of an affected twin (not recorded which).

The rearrangement joins TRBV24-1 to TRBJ1-2; absent DNA, TCRdb's TRBD1 call cannot be checked. Germline CDR1 KGHDR, CDR2 SFDVKD. This CDR3 is 17 amino acids long. The CDR3 sequence is CATSDSRRDRDFNGYTF.

This chain joins TRBV19 and TRBJ2-1. The germline V gene encodes CDR1 LNHDA and CDR2 SQIVND (reference sequence). The CDR3 spans 17 residues. The CDR3 spells CASSRSLGLLTYNEQFF. Variable domain in full (rest from reference TRBV19 and TRBJ2-1): DGGITQSPKYLFRKEGQNVTLSCEQNLNHDAMYWYRQDPGQGLRLIYYSQIVNDFQKGDIAEGYSVSREKKESFPLTVTSAQKNPTAFYLCASSRSLGLLTYNEQFFGPGTRLTVL.

The genes are TRBV25-1 and TRBJ1-1; without DNA, the TCRdb call of TRBD1 cannot be checked. The length of the CDR3 is 14 residues. Germline CDR1 is MGHDK and CDR2 is SYGVNS. The CDR3 reads CASSEYGGNTEAFF.

The chain links TRBV6-5 to TRBJ1-6; TCRdb picks TRBD1, but there is no DNA to check that call. CDR3 length: 13 residues. Germline V CDR1 and CDR2: MNHEY, SVGAGI. CDR3: CASRQRGNSPLHF.

V is TRBV2 and J is TRBJ1-3; TCRdb designates TRBD1, a call that cannot be tested without DNA. This CDR3 is 15 amino acids long. Per germline, CDR1 SNHLY and CDR2 FYNNEI. The CDR3 loop is CASSVIAGDRNTIYF.

This rearrangement joins TRBV6-1 to TRBJ1-6. Germline CDR1 reads MNHNS; CDR2 reads SASEGT. The CDR3 has 15 residues. This chain's CDR3 is CASRLDSSYNSPLHF.

The V gene is TRBV29-1, the J gene TRBJ1-2. Germline CDR1 reads SQVTM; CDR2 reads ANQGSEA. The CDR3 runs to 13 residues. The CDR3: CSAWGGLHYGYTF. Complete variable domain (other parts from reference TRBV29-1 and TRBJ1-2): SAVISQKPSRDICQRGTSLTIQCQVDSQVTMMFWYRQQPGQSLTLIATANQGSEATYESGFVIDKFPISRPNLTFSTLTVSNMSPEDSSIYLCSAWGGLHYGYTFGSGTRLTVV.

J is TRBJ2-1 and V is TRBV20-1; TCRdb's assignment of TRBD1 cannot be checked, as there is no DNA. Germline V gene sequence: CDR1 DFQATT, CDR2 SNEGSKA (reference sequence). The CDR3 is made up of 17 amino acids. The CDR3 loop reads CSARDSSGGSSYNEQFF.

CDR3 in amino acids: CASSGTGRLFF. The gene calls are TRBV19 and TRBJ2-1; TCRdb proposes TRBD1, but this gene call is untestable without DNA. In germline, CDR1 is LNHDA, CDR2 SQIVND (reference sequence). The CDR3 is 11 amino acids.

The chain uses TRBV5-1 and TRBJ1-3. The CDR3 consists of 13 residues. The germline CDR1 and CDR2 sequences are SGHRS and YFSETQ. CDR3 sequence: CASAAQSGNTIYF.

The V call is TRBV5-1, the J call TRBJ1-4. The CDR3 is made up of 14 amino acids. The germline gives CDR1 SGHRS, CDR2 YFSETQ. CDR3 sequence reads: CASSARATNEKLFF.

The chain employs TRBV6-1 and TRBJ2-7. The CDR3 runs 14 residues. In germline, CDR1 is MNHNS, CDR2 SASEGT. This CDR3 reads CASSIDPYVSEQYF.

The chain uses TRBV5-1 and TRBJ2-7. In germline, CDR1 is SGHRS, CDR2 YFSETQ. This CDR3 contains 13 residues. This CDR3 reads CASGELSSYEQYF.

The chain is built from TRBV25-1 and TRBJ2-1; the D call of TRBD2 rests on TCRdb alone, since no DNA is present to check it. This CDR3 is 16 amino acids long. CDR1 is MGHDK, CDR2 SYGVNS, per germline. This CDR3 is CASSVSVVAGYNEQFF. Variable domain in full (rest from reference TRBV25-1 and TRBJ2-1): EADIYQTPRYLVIGTGKKITLECSQTMGHDKMYWYQQDPGMELHLIHYSYGVNSTEKGDLSSESTVSRIRTEHFPLTLESARPSHTSQYLCASSVSVVAGYNEQFFGPGTRLTVL.

This chain links TRBV2 with TRBJ1-1. The CDR3 runs to 15 residues. Per the germline V gene, CDR1 is SNHLY and CDR2 is FYNNEI. The CDR3 is CASSEGGRGNTEAFF.

This chain connects TRBV12-3 or TRBV12-4 to TRBJ2-2. The CDR3 consists of 13 residues. The CDR3 is CASSPTNTGELFF.

This chain links TRBV29-1 with TRBJ2-1; TCRdb names TRBD1, which stays unverified in the absence of DNA. The germline V gene encodes CDR1 SQVTM and CDR2 ANQGSEA. This CDR3 comprises 14 residues. This chain's CDR3 is CSSWGGGKDDEQFF.

This rearrangement joins TRBV7-2 to TRBJ2-3; absent DNA, TCRdb's TRBD1 call cannot be checked. CDR1 and CDR2 (germline): SGHTA, FQGNSA. This CDR3 spans 14 amino acids. The CDR3 sequence is CASSLRGRTDTQYF. The full variable domain, with the rest looked up from reference TRBV7-2 and TRBJ2-3, is GAGVSQSPSNKVTEKGKDVELRCDPISGHTALYWYRQSLGQGLEFLIYFQGNSAPDKSGLPSDRFSAERTGGSVSTLTIQRTQQEDSAVYLCASSLRGRTDTQYFGPGTRLTVL.

The chain links TRBV6-1 to TRBJ2-7; TCRdb reports TRBD1, a call that lacks DNA to check it against. This CDR3 region has 15 residues. The germline V gene has CDR1 MNHNS and CDR2 SASEGT. The CDR3: CASSTQTAVDYEQYF.

This chain uses TRBV20-1 with TRBJ1-2; TCRdb designates TRBD1, a call that cannot be tested without DNA. From germline, CDR1 is DFQATT and CDR2 SNEGSKA (reference sequence). CDR3 size: 15 residues. The CDR3: CSARGPDRRHYGYTF.

The chain combines TRBV12-3 or TRBV12-4 with TRBJ1-1. CDR3 length: 13 amino acids. The chain's CDR3 is CASSPDVNTEAFF.

V is TRBV12-3 or TRBV12-4 and J is TRBJ1-2. This CDR3 spans 13 amino acids. This CDR3 reads CASSLQGPYGYTF.

The chain is built from TRBV5-1 and TRBJ2-1; TCRdb names TRBD2, which stays unverified in the absence of DNA. The CDR3 length is 15 residues. Germline-derived CDR1 and CDR2 are SGHRS and YFSETQ. This CDR3 is CASTERLAGGTEQFF.

This rearrangement joins TRBV10-3 to TRBJ2-7; TCRdb picks TRBD1, but there is no DNA to check that call. The germline gives CDR1 ENHRY, CDR2 SYGVKD. The CDR3 spans 13 residues. CDR3 residues: CAISARQGDEQYF.

The V and J genes are TRBV25-1 and TRBJ1-2. This CDR3 spans 13 amino acids. The germline gives CDR1 MGHDK, CDR2 SYGVNS. The chain's CDR3 is CASSVVAGYGYTF.

This chain connects TRBV7-9 to TRBJ2-2; TCRdb proposes TRBD1, but this gene call is untestable without DNA. The CDR3 covers 15 residues. CDR1 is SEHNR and CDR2 is FQNEAQ in the germline V gene (reference sequence). CDR3 residues: CASSPRTGGTGELFF.

This chain uses TRBV6-5 with TRBJ1-5. CDR3 size: 13 residues. In germline, CDR1 is MNHEY, CDR2 SVGAGI. CDR3 loop: CASSFDYNQPQHF.

The J gene is TRBJ2-2, the V gene TRBV5-1. The germline CDR1 and CDR2 sequences are SGHRS and YFSETQ. This CDR3 has 14 residues. CDR3 in amino acids: CASSLGKPTGELFF.

This chain links TRBV9 with TRBJ2-2; the TRBD1 assignment by TCRdb is unverifiable without DNA. CDR3 length: 15 amino acids. CDR1 is SGDLS and CDR2 is YYNGEE in the germline V gene. This CDR3 is CASSVARGRTGELFF.